These 26 T cell receptor beta chains were all obtained from the same sample, sequenced in a study of T-cell memory formation after mild COVID-19. MiXCR was run by TCRdb on the 5' RACE reads, yielding one entry per CDR3 protein. The sample records 550,000 to 600,000 distinct CDR3 sequences, around 15% being singletons. Sample: PBMCs or a T cell subset sorted from them (not recorded which). These receptors were taken from an adult woman who had mild COVID-19 (a few samples of this study predate the infection). Cell type and time point are not known.

This clonotype was detected only a few times. The rearrangement links TRBV20-1 to TRBJ2-1; the match to TRBD2 covers 10 bases. After removal of 6 bases from V and 10 bases from J, the junction contained 9 bases not matched to a gene. The CDR3 loop spans 13 amino acids. Germline assignment: CDR1 DFQATT and CDR2 SNEGSKA (reference sequence). The CDR3 region is CSAPGTSVGEQFF. DNA of the CDR3: TGCAGTGCGCCCGGGACTAGCGTCGGAGAGCAGTTCTTC.

The chain recombines TRBV7-3 with TRBJ1-2; tentative D call: TRBD1 (6 bases). Germline V gene data show CDR1 as SGHTA and CDR2 as FQGTGA. The V and J ends lost 5 bases and 4 bases respectively, with 14 bases between them. The CDR3 is made up of 14 amino acids. The CDR3 loop reads CASSPDSNSYGYTF. CDR3 in DNA: TGTGCCAGCAGCCCGGACAGCAACTCCTATGGCTACACCTTC.

This clonotype occurred a few times. The chain carries TRBV15 and TRBJ2-5; 7 nucleotides match TRBD1. Germline V gene sequence: CDR1 LNHNV, CDR2 YYDKDF (reference sequence). Trimming took 1 base from V and 4 from J; bases not matched to a gene: 12. CDR3 length: 17 amino acids. The CDR3, as DNA: TGTGCCACCAGCAGAGCCTTAACAGGGGATGCACGAGAGACCCAGTACTTC. Amino acids: CATSRALTGDARETQYF.

The CDR3 loop is CASSLEPYRGVKETQYF. Written as DNA, the CDR3 is TGTGCCAGCAGCTTAGAACCTTACCGAGGGGTTAAAGAGACCCAGTACTTC. The chain joins TRBV7-2 to TRBJ2-5; perhaps D is TRBD1 or TRBD2 (5 bases each). V shed 1 base and J shed 3 bases, with 18 bases lying between them. There are 17 residues in the CDR3. Germline V lookup: CDR1 SGHTA, CDR2 FQGNSA.

The chain recombines TRBV7-9 with TRBJ1-5, with D tentatively TRBD1 (6 bases). The CDR3 runs to 15 residues. V was pared by 2 bases and J by 0 bases, with 8 bases between. CDR1 SEHNR and CDR2 FQNEAQ come from the germline V gene (reference sequence). The CDR3 bases are TGTGCCAGCAGCTTATCAGGGGATAGCAATCAGCCCCAGCATTTT. Translation: CASSLSGDSNQPQHF. Drawing the rest from reference TRBV7-9 and TRBJ1-5, the complete variable domain is DTGVSQNPRHKITKRGQNVTFRCDPISEHNRLYWYRQTLGQGPEFLTYFQNEAQLEKSRLLSDRFSAERPKGSFSTLEIQRTEQGDSAMYLCASSLSGDSNQPQHFGDGTRLSIL.

This clonotype was seen repeatedly, ten times or more. The chain couples TRBV7-6 to TRBJ2-7; 9 nucleotides align to TRBD1. Germline V gene data show CDR1 as SGHVS and CDR2 as FNYEAQ. The CDR3 has 16 amino acids. The junction had 9 bases not matched to a gene; V was cut back by 4 bases and J by 2 bases. CDR3 sequence reads: CASSSPGRQGAYEQYF. The CDR3 bases are TGTGCCAGCAGCTCCCCCGGGAGACAGGGGGCCTACGAGCAGTACTTC.

This clonotype was seen at least ten times. The rearrangement uses TRBV7-2 and TRBJ2-1; 8 bases agree with TRBD1. CDR1 and CDR2 from the germline V gene are SGHTA and FQGNSA. The CDR3 has 15 amino acids. V was clipped by 3 bases and J by 7 bases; unmatched bases: 8. CDR3 nucleotides: TGTGCCAGCAGCTTGGTTGGAACAGGGGGGAATGAGCAGTTCTTC. This gives the protein CASSLVGTGGNEQFF.

The chain employs TRBV7-9 and TRBJ1-2; D call uncertain. CDR1 is SEHNR, CDR2 FQNEAQ, per germline (reference sequence). The CDR3 runs to 13 residues. V lost 0 bases and J 4 bases, leaving 6 bases between the germline ends. CDR3 sequence reads: CASSLAKGYGYTF. The DNA for the CDR3 is TGTGCCAGCAGCTTAGCCAAGGGCTATGGCTACACCTTC.

The chain recombines TRBV9 with TRBJ2-7; either TRBD1 or TRBD2 may supply D (5 bases each). The CDR3 spans 14 residues. The germline gives CDR1 SGDLS, CDR2 YYNGEE. Trimming stripped 4 bases from V and 1 base from J, with 12 bases between. For the CDR3, the DNA is TGTGCCAGCAGCCCCCCGGGACGGTCCTACGAGCAGTACTTC. Translation gives CASSPPGRSYEQYF.

This clonotype was picked up a small number of times. The chain uses TRBV3-1 and TRBJ2-1; 9 bases align to TRBD2. The CDR3 extends over 15 amino acids. Germline V gene lookup returns CDR1 LGHDT and CDR2 YNNKEL (reference sequence). Losses at the gene ends were 0 bases for V and 7 bases for J; bases not matched to a gene: 4. This CDR3 reads CASSQEGLALNEQFF. The CDR3, as DNA: TGTGCCAGCAGCCAAGAGGGACTAGCTTTAAATGAGCAGTTCTTC.

This clonotype was counted between two and nine times. The rearrangement uses TRBV20-1 and TRBJ1-4; TRBD1 matches at 8 bases. The CDR3 spans 13 residues. From germline, CDR1 is DFQATT and CDR2 SNEGSKA (reference sequence). V lost 5 bases and J lost 5; bases outside the gene matches: 4. CDR3 in amino acids: CSAQTGVNEKLFF. The DNA of the CDR3 is TGCAGTGCTCAGACAGGGGTGAATGAAAAACTGTTTTTT.

The V gene is TRBV7-2, the J gene TRBJ1-4; D perhaps matches TRBD1 (5 bases). V dropped 5 bases and J dropped 7 bases, with 17 bases sitting between them. The CDR3 consists of 15 residues. Looked up from germline, CDR1 is SGHTA and CDR2 is FQGNSA. This chain's CDR3 is CASSPRQLRTEKLFF. The CDR3 coding sequence is TGTGCCAGCAGCCCACGACAGCTTCGGACTGAAAAACTGTTTTTT. Combining the CDR3 with reference TRBV7-2 and TRBJ1-4 gives the whole variable domain GAGVSQSPSNKVTEKGKDVELRCDPISGHTALYWYRQSLGQGLEFLIYFQGNSAPDKSGLPSDRFSAERTGGSVSTLTIQRTQQEDSAVYLCASSPRQLRTEKLFFGSGTQLSVL.

This clonotype was seen a handful of times. The genes are TRBV24-1 and TRBJ2-2; tentative D call: TRBD1 (6 bases). V lost 7 bases and J 0 bases, leaving 14 bases between the germline ends. The V gene's germline CDR1 is KGHDR and CDR2 SFDVKD. The CDR3 runs 16 residues. This CDR3 is CATRAPRTANTGELFF. CDR3 nucleotides: TGTGCCACCAGAGCCCCAAGGACAGCGAACACCGGGGAGCTGTTTTTT.

The chain joins TRBV5-4 to TRBJ2-3, with 16 bases matching TRBD2. Germline-derived CDR1 and CDR2 are SGHNT and YYREEE (reference sequence). Germline trimming cut 4 bases from V and 5 bases from J; bases unmatched to any gene: 7. The CDR3 runs 17 residues. This CDR3 reads CASSQGLAGGRRDTQYF. The CDR3, as DNA: TGTGCCAGCAGCCAGGGACTAGCGGGAGGGAGGAGAGATACGCAGTATTTT.

Only a few counts were recorded for this clonotype. This chain links TRBV12-3 or TRBV12-4 with TRBJ2-1, with 11 nucleotides matching TRBD2. With 6 bases clipped from V and 10 bases from J, the junction kept 11 bases outside the gene matches. The CDR3 length is 15 residues. This CDR3 reads CASRPLLAGGGEQFF. The CDR3 DNA follows: TGTGCCAGCAGGCCACTCCTAGCGGGGGGAGGGGAGCAGTTCTTC.

In its sample, this clonotype was seen a few times. This chain joins TRBV4-2 and TRBJ1-1; D gene ambiguous. The V end lost 1 base, the J end lost 4 bases, and 16 bases lay between the germline ends. CDR1 LGHNA and CDR2 YNFKEQ come from the germline V gene. The CDR3 contains 16 residues. The CDR3 bases are TGTGCCAGCAGCCAAGTCTTCCCAAGGGATCCCACTGAAGCTTTCTTT. Translating gives CASSQVFPRDPTEAFF.

This clonotype was observed a handful of times. J is TRBJ2-1 and V is TRBV7-7; D is ambiguous. CDR3 size: 13 residues. The germline V gene encodes CDR1 SSHAT and CDR2 FNYEAQ (reference sequence). With 2 bases removed from V and 9 bases from J, the gap between germline ends came to 11 bases. CDR3 nucleotide sequence: TGTGCCAGCAGCTTACGTATGTGGGGTGAGCAGTTCTTC. Translation: CASSLRMWGEQFF.

CDR3 in amino acids: CASSPLDPDTQYF. The CDR3 region has the DNA TGTGCCAGCAGCCCCCTGGACCCAGATACGCAGTATTTT. The chain links TRBV7-8 to TRBJ2-3; no firm D call. Trimming left V 5 bases short and J 4 bases short, with 10 bases between. The CDR3 sequence is 13 residues long. CDR1 and CDR2 (germline): SGHVS, FQNEAQ.

The table lists this clonotype with many counts. This chain connects TRBV3-1 to TRBJ2-4; perhaps TRBD2 as D (5 bases). Trimming left V 0 bases short and J 0 bases short, with 6 bases between. Germline loops: CDR1 LGHDT, CDR2 YNNKEL (reference sequence). The CDR3 covers 15 residues. The CDR3 DNA reads TGTGCCAGCAGCCAAGAAGGACTAGCCAAAAACATTCAGTACTTC. This encodes CASSQEGLAKNIQYF.

J is TRBJ1-5 and V is TRBV10-3; TRBD1 might be the D (5 bases). Germline loops: CDR1 ENHRY, CDR2 SYGVKD. Between the trimmed V and J ends, which lost 6 bases and 6 bases, there was a span of 18 bases. The CDR3 consists of 15 residues. As DNA, the CDR3 is TGTGCCATCAGGGAGGAAAGGGGTCTCGGTCAGCCCCAGCATTTT. Its protein is CAIREERGLGQPQHF.

The sample holds a few counts of this clonotype. The V and J genes are TRBV12-3 or TRBV12-4 and TRBJ1-5, with 7 bases matching TRBD1. V shed 6 bases and J 8 bases; nucleotides not matched to a gene: 13. This CDR3 region has 15 residues. This CDR3 reads CASSWTGHELKPQHF. The CDR3 region has the DNA TGTGCCAGCAGCTGGACAGGACATGAATTGAAGCCCCAGCATTTT.

The table lists this clonotype with a few counts. The chain couples TRBV20-1 to TRBJ2-3; 14 nucleotides line up with TRBD2. V was pared by 3 bases and J by 2 bases, with 13 bases of the junction left unmatched. The CDR3 has 19 residues. Germline lookup yields CDR1 DFQATT and CDR2 SNEGSKA (reference sequence). This CDR3 reads CSARSYGTSGSRVTDTQYF. CDR3 coding DNA: TGCAGTGCTAGGAGTTATGGGACTAGCGGGAGCCGGGTCACAGATACGCAGTATTTT.

The V call is TRBV24-1, the J call TRBJ2-1; no clear D. Germline CDR1 and CDR2: KGHDR and SFDVKD. The CDR3 is 12 amino acids. Deletions cut 9 bases from V and 5 bases from J, with 10 bases between. The CDR3 bases are TGTGCCACCGCAAGACGGAACAATGAGCAGTTCTTC. Translated: CATARRNNEQFF.

This clonotype was counted a few times. This sequence joins TRBV7-8 and TRBJ1-5; weak D call: TRBD1 (5 bases). The CDR3 contains 16 residues. Germline V gene sequence: CDR1 SGHVS, CDR2 FQNEAQ. Trimming took 1 base from V and 3 from J, leaving 13 bases between them. CDR3 in amino acids: CASSLGRRGFNQPQHF. As DNA, the CDR3 is TGTGCCAGCAGCTTAGGCAGGAGGGGATTCAATCAGCCCCAGCATTTT.

The rearrangement links TRBV10-3 to TRBJ2-2; TRBD2 aligns across 11 bases. The CDR3 loop spans 16 amino acids. The ends lost 4 bases at V and 10 bases at J; junction bases unmatched: 11. Germline values: CDR1 ENHRY, CDR2 SYGVKD. CDR3 sequence: CAISVPWTSGLPELFF. The CDR3 region has the DNA TGTGCCATCAGTGTACCCTGGACTAGCGGGCTTCCGGAGCTGTTTTTT.

V and J are TRBV7-2 and TRBJ2-5; 14 bases line up with TRBD2. This CDR3 contains 15 residues. The germline CDR1 and CDR2 sequences are SGHTA and FQGNSA. V shed 3 bases, J shed 8 bases, and the junction held 5 bases outside the gene matches. CDR3 nucleotide sequence: TGTGCCAGCAGCTTGAGACTAGCGGGGGGGCCAACCCAGTACTTC. This translates into CASSLRLAGGPTQYF.